This TCR beta chain comes out of a study of siplizumab effects on memory and regulatory T cells. Trimming pared 2 bases from V and 0 bases from J, leaving 9 bases between. The CDR3 contains 15 residues. The germline gives CDR1 SGHRS, CDR2 YFSETQ. Cocultured for about 6 days at 37°C were the mixed lymphocyte reaction cells. Regarding this clone: Its antigen is not identified.

Profiled with immunoSEQ multiplex PCR; TCRdb holds only in-frame clones, not every one. The sample records around 9,500 clones, more than 35% being singletons. Study observations and caveats: Naive T cells looked more diverse than memory cells and looked like major alloresponse contributors.

The sequenced sample consisted of CFSE-low (dividing) CD4+ T cells sorted from an allogeneic mixed lymphocyte reaction. The chain uses TRBV5-1 and TRBJ2-1; D is undetermined. This clonotype was obtained from a human donor in good health; the cells came from an allogeneic mixed lymphocyte reaction. Here the CDR3 reads CASSFTVSSYNEQFF. The CDR3, as DNA: TGCGCCAGCAGCTTCACAGTAAGCTCCTACAATGAGCAGTTCTTC.